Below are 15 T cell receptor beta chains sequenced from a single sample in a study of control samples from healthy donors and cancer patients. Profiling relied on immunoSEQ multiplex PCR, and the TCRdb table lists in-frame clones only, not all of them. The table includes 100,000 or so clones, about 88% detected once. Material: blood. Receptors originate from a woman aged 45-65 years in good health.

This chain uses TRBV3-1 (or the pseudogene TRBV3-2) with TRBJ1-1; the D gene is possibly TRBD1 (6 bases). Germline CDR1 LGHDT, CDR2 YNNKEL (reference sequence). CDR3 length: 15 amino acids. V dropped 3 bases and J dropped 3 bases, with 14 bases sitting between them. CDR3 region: CASSQGHAGDTEAFF. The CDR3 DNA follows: TGTGCCAGCAGCCAGGGACACGCCGGGGACACTGAAGCTTTCTTT.

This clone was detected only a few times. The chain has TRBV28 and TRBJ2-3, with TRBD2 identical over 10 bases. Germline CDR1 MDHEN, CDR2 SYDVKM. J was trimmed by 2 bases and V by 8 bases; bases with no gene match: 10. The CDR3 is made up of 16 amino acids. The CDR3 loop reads CASQGASGSFTDTQYF. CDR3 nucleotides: TGTGCCAGCCAGGGGGCTAGCGGGAGCTTCACAGATACGCAGTATTTT. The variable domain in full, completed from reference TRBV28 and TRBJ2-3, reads DVKVTQSSRYLVKRTGEKVFLECVQDMDHENMFWYRQDPGLGLRLIYFSYDVKMKEKGDIPEGYSVSREKKERFSLILESASTNQTSMYLCASQGASGSFTDTQYFGPGTRLTVL.

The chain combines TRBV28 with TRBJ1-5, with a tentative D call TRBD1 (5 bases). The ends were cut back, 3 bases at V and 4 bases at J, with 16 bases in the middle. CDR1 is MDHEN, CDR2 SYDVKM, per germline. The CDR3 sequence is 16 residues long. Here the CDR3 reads CASSFLSSRGNQPQHF. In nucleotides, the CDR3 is TGTGCCAGCAGTTTCTTATCATCGAGGGGAAATCAGCCCCAGCATTTT.

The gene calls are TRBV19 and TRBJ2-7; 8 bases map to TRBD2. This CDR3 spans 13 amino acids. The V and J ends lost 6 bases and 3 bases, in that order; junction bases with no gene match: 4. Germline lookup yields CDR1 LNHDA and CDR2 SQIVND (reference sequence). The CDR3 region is CASSTGTSYEQYF. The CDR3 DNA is TGTGCCAGTAGCACCGGGACTAGCTACGAGCAGTACTTC.

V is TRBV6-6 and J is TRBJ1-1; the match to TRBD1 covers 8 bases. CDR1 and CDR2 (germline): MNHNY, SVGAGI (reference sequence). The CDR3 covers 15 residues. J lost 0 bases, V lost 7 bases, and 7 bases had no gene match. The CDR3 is CASIQTGALNTEAFF. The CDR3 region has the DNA TGTGCCAGCATCCAGACAGGGGCTCTGAACACTGAAGCTTTCTTT.

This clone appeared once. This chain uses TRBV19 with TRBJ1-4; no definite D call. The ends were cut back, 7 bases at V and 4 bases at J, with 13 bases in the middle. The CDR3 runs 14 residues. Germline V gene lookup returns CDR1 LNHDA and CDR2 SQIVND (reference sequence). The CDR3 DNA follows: TGTGCCAGTAAACCGGGAGAACTTAATGAAAAACTGTTTTTT. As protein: CASKPGELNEKLFF.

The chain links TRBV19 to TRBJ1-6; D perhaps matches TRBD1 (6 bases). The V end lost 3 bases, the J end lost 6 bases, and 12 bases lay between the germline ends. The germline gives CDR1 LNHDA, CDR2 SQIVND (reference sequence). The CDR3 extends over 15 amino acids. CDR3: CASSMVKGGNSPLHF. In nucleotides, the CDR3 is TGTGCCAGTAGTATGGTAAAGGGGGGTAATTCACCCCTCCACTTT. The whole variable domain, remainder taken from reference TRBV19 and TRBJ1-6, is DGGITQSPKYLFRKEGQNVTLSCEQNLNHDAMYWYRQDPGQGLRLIYYSQIVNDFQKGDIAEGYSVSREKKESFPLTVTSAQKNPTAFYLCASSMVKGGNSPLHFGNGTRLTVT.

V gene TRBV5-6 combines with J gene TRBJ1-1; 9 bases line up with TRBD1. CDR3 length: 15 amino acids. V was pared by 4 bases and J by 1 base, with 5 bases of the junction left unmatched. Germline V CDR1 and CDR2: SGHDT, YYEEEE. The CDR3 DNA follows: TGTGCCAGCAGCCCTCTGACAGGGGGGAACACTGAAGCTTTCTTT. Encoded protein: CASSPLTGGNTEAFF.

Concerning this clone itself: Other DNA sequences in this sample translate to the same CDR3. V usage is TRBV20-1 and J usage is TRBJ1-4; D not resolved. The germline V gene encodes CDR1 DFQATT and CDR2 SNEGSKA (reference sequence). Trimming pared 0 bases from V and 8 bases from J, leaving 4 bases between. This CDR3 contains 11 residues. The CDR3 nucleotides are TGCAGTGCTAGAGACCGCGAAAAACTGTTTTTT. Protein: CSARDREKLFF.

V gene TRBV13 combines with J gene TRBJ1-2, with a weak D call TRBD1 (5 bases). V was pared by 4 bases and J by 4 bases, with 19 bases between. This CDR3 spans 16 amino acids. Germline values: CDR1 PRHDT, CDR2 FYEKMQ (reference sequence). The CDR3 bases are TGTGCCAGCAGCTCGATTACCGAGACAGTCGGCTATGGCTACACCTTC. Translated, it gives CASSSITETVGYGYTF.

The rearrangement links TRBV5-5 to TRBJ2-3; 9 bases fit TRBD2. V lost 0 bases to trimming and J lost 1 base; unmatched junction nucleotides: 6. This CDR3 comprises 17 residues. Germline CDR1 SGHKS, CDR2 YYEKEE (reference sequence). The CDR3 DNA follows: TGTGCCAGCAGCTTGGGCATTCAGCGGGGGGGCACAGATACGCAGTATTTT. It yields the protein CASSLGIQRGGTDTQYF. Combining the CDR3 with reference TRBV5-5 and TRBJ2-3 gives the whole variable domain DAGVTQSPTHLIKTRGQQVTLRCSPISGHKSVSWYQQVLGQGPQFIFQYYEKEERGRGNFPDRFSARQFPNYSSELNVNALLLGDSALYLCASSLGIQRGGTDTQYFGPGTRLTVL.

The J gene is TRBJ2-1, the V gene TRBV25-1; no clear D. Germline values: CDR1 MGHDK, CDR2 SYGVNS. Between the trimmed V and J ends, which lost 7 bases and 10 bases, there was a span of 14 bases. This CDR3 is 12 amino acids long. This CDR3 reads CASTRKSGEQFF. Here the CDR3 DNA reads TGTGCCAGCACCCGGAAATCCGGGGAGCAGTTCTTC.

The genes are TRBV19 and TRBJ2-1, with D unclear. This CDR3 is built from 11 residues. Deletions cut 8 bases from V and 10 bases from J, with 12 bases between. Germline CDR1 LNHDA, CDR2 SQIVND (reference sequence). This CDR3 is CASLLGEEQFF. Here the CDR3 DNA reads TGTGCCAGTTTACTCGGCGAGGAGCAGTTCTTC.

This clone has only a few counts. CDR3 in amino acids: CASSPVGGSTNEKLFF. The CDR3 DNA follows: TGTGCCAGCAGCCCCGTGGGGGGATCAACTAATGAAAAACTGTTTTTT. V usage is TRBV7-9 and J usage is TRBJ1-4, with TRBD1 as a possible D gene (5 bases). Germline CDR1 SEHNR, CDR2 FQNEAQ (reference sequence). Trimming stripped 5 bases from V and 0 bases from J, with 13 bases between. The CDR3 runs 16 residues.

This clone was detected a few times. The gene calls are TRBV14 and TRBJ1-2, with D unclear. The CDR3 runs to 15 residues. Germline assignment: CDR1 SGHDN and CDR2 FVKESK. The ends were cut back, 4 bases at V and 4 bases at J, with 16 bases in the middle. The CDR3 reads CASSLTLTPIYGYTF. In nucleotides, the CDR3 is TGTGCCAGCAGCCTGACTTTGACTCCTATCTATGGCTACACCTTC.